This TCR beta chain emerged from a study of cytomegalovirus exposure and HLA in healthy donors. Findings and caveats of the study: Altogether, some 160 TCR beta chains were recorded as cytomegalovirus-associated. Among TCR sequences, most were rare, though some public TCRs appeared in many donors.

Using immunoSEQ multiplex PCR, the repertoire was profiled, and TCRdb retains in-frame clones only, with some absent. The sample consists of about 120,000 clones, more than 75% of them appearing once. On this clone: Its target is unknown.

Separation from the roughly 670-subject first cohort characterized the roughly 120-subject validation cohort, to which the donors belonged. Germline CDR1 reads SGHTA; CDR2 reads FQGNSA. CDR3 length: 14 residues. Germline trimming cut 6 bases from V and 5 bases from J; bases unmatched to any gene: 6. Material for sequencing was PBMCs. The chain is built from TRBV7-2 and TRBJ2-2; 7 bases are shared with TRBD1. The TCR comes from a woman in her 30s in good health and CMV-seronegative. The CDR3 protein is CASRLQGLTGELFF. The DNA of the CDR3 is TGTGCCAGCAGACTACAGGGGTTAACCGGGGAGCTGTTTTTT.